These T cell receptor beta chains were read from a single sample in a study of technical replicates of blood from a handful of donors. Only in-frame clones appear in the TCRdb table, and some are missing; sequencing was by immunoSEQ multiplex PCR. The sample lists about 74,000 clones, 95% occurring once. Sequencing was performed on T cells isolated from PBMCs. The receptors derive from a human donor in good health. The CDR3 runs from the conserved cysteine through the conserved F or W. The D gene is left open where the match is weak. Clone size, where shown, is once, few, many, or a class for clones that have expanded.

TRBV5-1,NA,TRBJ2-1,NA,TGCGCCACCGCCCCCCAGCATAGCAACAATGAGCAGTTCTTC,CATAPQHSNNEQFF
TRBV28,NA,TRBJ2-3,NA,TGTGCCAGCAGCAAATTTCTAGGAAGGTCGGGGGATACGCAGTATTTT,CASSKFLGRSGDTQYF
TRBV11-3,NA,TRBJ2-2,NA,TGTGCCAGCAGCTCCTACAGGGCGGACACCGGGGAGCTGTTTTTT,CASSSYRADTGELFF
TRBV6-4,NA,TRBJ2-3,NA,TGTGCCAGCAGCGCTACGGACGGGAACCCCCCCGATACGCAGTATTTT,CASSATDGNPPDTQYF
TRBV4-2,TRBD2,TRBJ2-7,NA,TGTGCCAGCAGCCAAGGGGCATCCGGGGGGGCCACCGAGCAGTACTTC,CASSQGASGGATEQYF
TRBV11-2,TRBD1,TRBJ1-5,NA,TGTGCCAGCAGCTTTGTAAACAGGGGCCGGCAGCCCCAGCATTTT,CASSFVNRGRQPQHF
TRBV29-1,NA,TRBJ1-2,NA,TGCAGCGTTGACCGTGGCGGATGGGACTATGGCTACACCTTC,CSVDRGGWDYGYTF
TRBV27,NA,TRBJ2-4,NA,TGTGCCAGCAGTTTAGACAGAATCTTAGCCAAAAACATTCAGTACTTC,CASSLDRILAKNIQYF
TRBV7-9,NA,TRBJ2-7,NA,TGTGCCAGCAGCCCTAGAGAATTGTACTACGAGCAGTACTTC,CASSPRELYYEQYF
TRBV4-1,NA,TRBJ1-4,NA,TGCGCCAGCAGCCAAGTCAGTGGTTCTAATGAAAAACTGTTTTTT,CASSQVSGSNEKLFF
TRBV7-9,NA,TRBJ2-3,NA,TGTGCCAGCAGCGCTAACTTACTCACTAGCACAGATACGCAGTATTTT,CASSANLLTSTDTQYF
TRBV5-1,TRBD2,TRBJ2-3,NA,TGCGCCAGCAGCTCGGACCCCGGGACTAGTTCAGATACGCAGTATTTT,CASSSDPGTSSDTQYF
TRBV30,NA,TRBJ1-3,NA,TGTGCCTGGAGAGCCAGGGCCGGAAACACCATATATTTT,CAWRARAGNTIYF
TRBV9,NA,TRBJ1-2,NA,TGTGCCAGCAGCGTAGTACCGGAGAACTATGGCTACACCTTC,CASSVVPENYGYTF
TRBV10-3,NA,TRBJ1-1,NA,TGTGCCATCGGTTATGACAGTGAAGCTTTCTTT,CAIGYDSEAFF
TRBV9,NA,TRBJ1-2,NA,TGTGCCAGCAGCGTAGAGGCGGCTCATTATGGCTACACCTTC,CASSVEAAHYGYTF
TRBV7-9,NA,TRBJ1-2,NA,TGTGCCAGCAGCGCCCCGGTGAACTATGGCTACACCTTC,CASSAPVNYGYTF
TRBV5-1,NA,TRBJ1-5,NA,TGCGCCAGCAGCAGCGGGGACGATCAGCCCCAGCATTTT,CASSSGDDQPQHF
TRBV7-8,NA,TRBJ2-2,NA,TGTGCCAGCAGCTCAGGGAACACCGGGGAGCTGTTTTTT,CASSSGNTGELFF
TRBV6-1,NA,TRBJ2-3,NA,TGTGCCAGCAGTGAATGGCGGGGGCTCACAGATACGCAGTATTTT,CASSEWRGLTDTQYF
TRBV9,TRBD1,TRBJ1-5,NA,TGTGCCAGCAGCTCACCCCACCCCCGGGACAGGGACAATCAGCCCCAGCATTTT,CASSSPHPRDRDNQPQHF
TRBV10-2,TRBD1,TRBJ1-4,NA,TGCGCCAGCAGTGAGGCGACAGGGATAAATGAAAAACTGTTTTTT,CASSEATGINEKLFF
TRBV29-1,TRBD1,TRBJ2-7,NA,TGCAGCGTTGCCGGACAGGGCCGCAACGAGCAGTACTTC,CSVAGQGRNEQYF
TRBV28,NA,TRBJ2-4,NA,TGTGCCAGCAGTCGTCCATCTCAGGCCAAAAACATTCAGTACTTC,CASSRPSQAKNIQYF
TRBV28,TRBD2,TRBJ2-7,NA,TGTGCCAGCGGGCGGGAGTGGTCCTACGAGCAGTACTTC,CASGREWSYEQYF
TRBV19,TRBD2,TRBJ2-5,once,TGTGCCAGTAGTGCCCGACTAGCGGGAGTTCAAGAGACCCAGTACTTC,CASSARLAGVQETQYF
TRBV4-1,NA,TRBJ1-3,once,TGCGCCAGCAGCAGTCGACATCCTGGAAACACCATATATTTT,CASSSRHPGNTIYF
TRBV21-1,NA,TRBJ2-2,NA,TGTGCCGCACAAACCGGGGGGGCCAAGATGTTTAAGACCGGGGAGCTGTTTTTT,CAAQTGGAKMFKTGELFF
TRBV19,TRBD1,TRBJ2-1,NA,TGTGCCAGTAGTGCGGACAGGGGGAATGAGCAGTTCTTC,CASSADRGNEQFF
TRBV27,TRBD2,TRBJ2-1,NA,TGTGCCAGCAGTACCTCCGGGACTAGCGGGAGTGTTGACAATGAGCAGTTCTTC,CASSTSGTSGSVDNEQFF
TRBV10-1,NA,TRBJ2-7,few,TGCGCCAGCAGTGAGTATAGGGAGATGGGGCAGTACTTC,CASSEYREMGQYF
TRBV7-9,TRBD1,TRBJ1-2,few,TGTGCCAGCAGCTCAATAAGGACAGGGAGCTATGGCTACACCTTC,CASSSIRTGSYGYTF
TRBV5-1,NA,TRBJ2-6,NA,TGCGCCAGCAGCCCCTCCACAGGGAGCTCTGGGGCCAACGTCCTGACTTTC,CASSPSTGSSGANVLTF
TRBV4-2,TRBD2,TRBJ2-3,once,TGTGCCAGCAGCCCGGGGACTAGCGGAAGCACAGATACGCAGTATTTT,CASSPGTSGSTDTQYF
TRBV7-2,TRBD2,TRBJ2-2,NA,TGTGCCAGCAGCACCTCCTGGGGGGGGGTTAACACCGGGGAGCTGTTTTTT,CASSTSWGGVNTGELFF
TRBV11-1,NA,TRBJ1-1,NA,TGTGCCAGCAGCTTAGTCCAGGGGTTTAACACTGAAGCTTTCTTT,CASSLVQGFNTEAFF
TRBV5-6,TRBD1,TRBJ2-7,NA,TGTGCCAGCAGCTTGGGCCGGGACAGGACGATCTACGAGCAGTACTTC,CASSLGRDRTIYEQYF
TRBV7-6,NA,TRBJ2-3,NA,TGTGCCAGCAGCTTATGGCAGGGGTTGGATACGCAGTATTTT,CASSLWQGLDTQYF
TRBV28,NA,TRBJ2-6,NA,TGTGCCAGCAGGACCCAGGCCACTGGGGCCAACGTCCTGACTTTC,CASRTQATGANVLTF
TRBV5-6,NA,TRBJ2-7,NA,TGTGCCAGCAGCTCAGGGATGCAGGGGACCGAGCAGTACTTC,CASSSGMQGTEQYF